This T cell receptor (beta chain) derives from a study of graft-versus-host responses after intestinal transplantation. Sequenced by immunoSEQ multiplex PCR; TCRdb stores in-frame clones only, minus some. This table has over 100,000 clones, over 85% appearing once. To note about this clone: Antigen: not known.

Trimming stripped 0 bases from V and 7 bases from J, with 12 bases between. This CDR3 region has 14 residues. The germline V gene encodes CDR1 MNHNY and CDR2 SVGAGI (reference sequence). The source of this sequence is a human donor who was the organ donor for an intestinal transplant. The chain couples TRBV6-6 to TRBJ1-2; D is unresolved. The sequencing used unstimulated CD4+ T cells sorted from spleen or lymph node cells, collected before transplant. CDR3 in amino acids: CASSYSRSPGGYTF. The CDR3 DNA follows: TGTGCCAGCAGTTACTCGAGGTCCCCAGGTGGCTACACCTTC.